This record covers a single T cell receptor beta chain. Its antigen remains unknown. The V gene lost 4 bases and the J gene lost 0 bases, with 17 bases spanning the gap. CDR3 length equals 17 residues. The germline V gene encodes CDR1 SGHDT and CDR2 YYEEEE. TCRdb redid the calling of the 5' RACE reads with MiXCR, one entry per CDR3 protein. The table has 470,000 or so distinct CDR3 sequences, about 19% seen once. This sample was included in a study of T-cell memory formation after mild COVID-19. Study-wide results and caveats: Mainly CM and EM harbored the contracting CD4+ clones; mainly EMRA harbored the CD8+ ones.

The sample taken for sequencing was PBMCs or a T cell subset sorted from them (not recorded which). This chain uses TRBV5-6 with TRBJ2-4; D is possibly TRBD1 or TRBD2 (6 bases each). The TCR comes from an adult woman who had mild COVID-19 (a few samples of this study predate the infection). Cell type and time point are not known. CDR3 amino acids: CASSPTGGTGAKNIQYF. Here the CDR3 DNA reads TGTGCCAGCAGCCCAACCGGGGGCACCGGAGCCAAAAACATTCAGTACTTC.